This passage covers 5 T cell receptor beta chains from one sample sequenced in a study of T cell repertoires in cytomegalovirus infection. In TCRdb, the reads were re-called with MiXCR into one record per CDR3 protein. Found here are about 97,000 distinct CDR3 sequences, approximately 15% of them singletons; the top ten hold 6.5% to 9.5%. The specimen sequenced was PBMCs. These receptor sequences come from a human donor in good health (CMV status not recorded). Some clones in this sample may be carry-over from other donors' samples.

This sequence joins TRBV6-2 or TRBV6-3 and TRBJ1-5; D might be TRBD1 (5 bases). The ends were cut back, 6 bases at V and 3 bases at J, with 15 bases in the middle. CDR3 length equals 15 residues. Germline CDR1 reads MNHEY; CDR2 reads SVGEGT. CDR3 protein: CASRSTSGVNQPQHF. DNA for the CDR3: TGTGCCAGCAGATCAACCTCGGGGGTCAATCAGCCCCAGCATTTT.

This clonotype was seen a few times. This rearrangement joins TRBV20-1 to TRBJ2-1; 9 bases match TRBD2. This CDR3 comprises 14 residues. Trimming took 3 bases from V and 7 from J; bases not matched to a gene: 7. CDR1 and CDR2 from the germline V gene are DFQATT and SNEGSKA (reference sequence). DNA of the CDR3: TGCAGTGCTAGGAGGGCGGGGGGGCAAAATGAGCAGTTCTTC. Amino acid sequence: CSARRAGGQNEQFF.

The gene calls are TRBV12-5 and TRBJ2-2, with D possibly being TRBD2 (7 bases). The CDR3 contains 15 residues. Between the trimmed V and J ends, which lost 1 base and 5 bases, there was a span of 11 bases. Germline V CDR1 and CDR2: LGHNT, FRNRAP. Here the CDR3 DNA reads TGTGCTAGTGGTTTGGAAGGGGGGGGAACCGGGGAGCTGTTTTTT. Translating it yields CASGLEGGGTGELFF.

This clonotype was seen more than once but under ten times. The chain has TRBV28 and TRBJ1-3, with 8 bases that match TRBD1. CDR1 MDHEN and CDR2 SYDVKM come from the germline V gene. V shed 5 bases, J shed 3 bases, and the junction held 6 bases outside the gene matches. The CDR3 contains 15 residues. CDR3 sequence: CASSGAGGIGNTIYF. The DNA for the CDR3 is TGTGCCAGCAGTGGGGCAGGGGGCATTGGAAACACCATATATTTT.

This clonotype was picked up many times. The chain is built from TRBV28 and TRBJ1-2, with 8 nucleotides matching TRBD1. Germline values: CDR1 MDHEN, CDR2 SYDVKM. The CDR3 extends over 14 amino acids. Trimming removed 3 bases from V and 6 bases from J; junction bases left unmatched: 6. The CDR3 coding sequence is TGTGCCAGCAGTTTGACAGGGGATGTCAATGGCTACACCTTC. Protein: CASSLTGDVNGYTF.